These T cell receptor beta chains were read from a single sample in a study of blood T cell repertoires in COVID-19. Generated by immunoSEQ multiplex PCR, the TCRdb table keeps only in-frame clones and is missing some. In the table there are approximately 96,000 clones, 70% to 90% of which are singletons. Sequencing was carried out using peripheral blood. These TCRs come from a human donor with COVID-19, enrolled during active disease. The donor label of this sample is uncertain. Both conserved end residues are part of each CDR3. Fields, in order: D gene, clone size, J gene, V gene, CDR3 protein, CDR3 DNA. D genes are given only for firm matches. Rows give clone size only sometimes, using once, few, many, or a class for an expanded clone.

.	.	TRBJ2-1	TRBV2	CASSGETGDPYNEQFF	TGTGCCAGCAGTGGTGAGACTGGAGACCCCTACAATGAGCAGTTCTTC
.	.	TRBJ2-7	TRBV5-8	CASSLSRDLEQYF	TGTGCCAGCAGCTTAAGCAGGGATTTGGAGCAGTACTTC
.	.	TRBJ1-1	TRBV12-5	CASGPGGTKGTEAFF	TGTGCTAGTGGTCCCGGGGGGACGAAGGGCACTGAAGCTTTCTTT
.	.	TRBJ2-2	TRBV6-1	CASSDNRETGELFF	TGTGCCAGCAGTGATAATAGGGAGACCGGGGAGCTGTTTTTT
TRBD1	.	TRBJ1-1	TRBV18	CASSPGTAEAFF	TGTGCCAGCTCACCCGGGACAGCTGAAGCTTTCTTT
TRBD1	.	TRBJ2-7	TRBV6-5	CASSYAPGQGYEQYF	TGTGCCAGCAGTTATGCCCCGGGACAGGGCTACGAGCAGTACTTC
TRBD1	.	TRBJ2-6	TRBV11-3	CASSLGQGVRSGANVLTF	TGTGCCAGCAGCTTGGGGCAGGGGGTTCGCTCTGGGGCCAACGTCCTGACTTTC
.	once	TRBJ1-2	TRBV9	CASSRAGSSYGYTF	TGTGCCAGCTCGAGAGCAGGGTCCTCCTATGGCTACACCTTC
.	once	TRBJ1-1	TRBV5-1	CASSLTSGGEAFF	TGCGCCAGCAGCTTAACATCTGGGGGGGAAGCTTTCTTT
.	.	TRBJ2-5	TRBV19	CASRIDSDHQETQYF	TGTGCCAGTAGGATTGACAGTGACCACCAAGAGACCCAGTACTTC
.	.	TRBJ1-2	TRBV3-1/TRBV3-2	CASNPLSGASYGYTF	TGTGCCAGCAACCCCTTGTCAGGGGCCTCCTATGGCTACACCTTC
.	once	TRBJ1-5	TRBV6-6	CASSPLQGRNQPQHF	TGTGCCAGCAGTCCCCTGCAGGGTCGCAATCAGCCCCAGCATTTT
.	.	TRBJ2-6	TRBV19	CASSRDSSVGANVLTF	TGTGCCAGTAGCAGGGATTCCTCCGTTGGGGCCAACGTCCTGACTTTC
TRBD2	.	TRBJ2-7	TRBV11-2	CASRDWRAGGLYEQYF	TGTGCCAGCAGAGATTGGAGAGCGGGGGGGCTCTACGAGCAGTACTTC
.	.	TRBJ1-1	TRBV29-1	CSVPRVANTEAFF	TGCAGCGTACCCAGGGTTGCGAACACTGAAGCTTTCTTT
.	.	TRBJ1-2	TRBV7-9	CASSLEVWGHHYGYTF	TGTGCCAGCAGCTTAGAAGTATGGGGACACCACTATGGCTACACCTTC
.	.	TRBJ1-2	TRBV10-3	CAISGGDGYTF	TGTGCCATCAGTGGGGGAGATGGCTACACCTTC
TRBD2	.	TRBJ2-7	TRBV7-8	CASSSGLADEQYF	TGTGCCAGCAGCTCCGGACTAGCCGACGAGCAGTACTTC
.	.	TRBJ1-6	TRBV6-2/TRBV6-3	CASSYGGNRDSPLHF	TGTGCCAGCAGTTACGGAGGTAACAGGGATTCACCCCTCCACTTT
.	.	TRBJ1-1	TRBV5-5	CASSLVGVKKAEAFF	TGTGCCAGCAGCTTGGTAGGGGTCAAAAAAGCTGAAGCTTTCTTT
.	.	TRBJ2-1	TRBV7-9	CALSSDYNEQFF	TGTGCCCTCTCTAGCGACTACAATGAGCAGTTCTTC
.	.	TRBJ1-6	TRBV5-6	CASSLGQTDSPLHF	TGTGCCAGCAGCTTGGGACAGACGGATTCACCCCTCCACTTT
TRBD2	once	TRBJ2-5	TRBV11-3	CASARGGETQYF	TGTGCCAGCGCCCGGGGGGGAGAGACCCAGTACTTC
.	.	TRBJ1-5	TRBV27	CASSFQGGTQPQHF	TGTGCCAGCAGTTTTCAGGGAGGCACTCAGCCCCAGCATTTT
.	.	TRBJ1-2	TRBV11-2	CASSSRPLREGYTF	TGTGCCAGCAGCTCCAGGCCCCTTCGAGAGGGCTACACCTTC
TRBD2	.	TRBJ2-2	TRBV6-4	CASSLAGGNTGELFF	TGTGCCAGCAGCCTAGCGGGGGGAAACACCGGGGAGCTGTTTTTT
.	.	TRBJ1-2	TRBV16	CASRQDNLRGLYGYTF	TGTGCCAGCAGGCAGGACAATTTGAGGGGACTCTATGGCTACACCTTC
TRBD1	.	TRBJ1-2	TRBV6-6	CASRRTGGSLSPYGYTF	TGTGCCAGCCGTCGGACAGGGGGATCCCTCTCCCCCTATGGCTACACCTTC
TRBD2	.	TRBJ2-7	TRBV5-6	CASSRGGSYEQYF	TGTGCCAGCAGCCGCGGGGGTTCCTACGAGCAGTACTTC
TRBD1	.	TRBJ2-6	TRBV19	CASSIEGRGLGANVLTF	TGTGCCAGTAGTATCGAGGGCAGGGGGCTCGGGGCCAACGTCCTGACTTTC
TRBD2	.	TRBJ2-1	TRBV13	CASSLGASGGPMRFF	TGTGCCAGCAGCTTAGGGGCTAGCGGGGGCCCCATGCGGTTCTTC
.	.	TRBJ1-4	TRBV6-5	CASRNIATNEKLFF	TGTGCCAGCAGGAACATTGCAACTAATGAAAAACTGTTTTTT
TRBD1	.	TRBJ2-2	TRBV6-5	CASSYFGTANTGELFF	TGTGCCAGCAGTTACTTCGGGACAGCCAACACCGGGGAGCTGTTTTTT
TRBD1	once	TRBJ1-5	TRBV7-2	CASRQQGHQPQHF	TGTGCCAGCAGGCAACAGGGGCATCAGCCCCAGCATTTT
TRBD2	.	TRBJ2-7	TRBV5-6	CASSPGTTDYEQYF	TGTGCCAGCAGCCCCGGGACTACTGACTACGAGCAGTACTTC
TRBD1	.	TRBJ1-2	TRBV19	CASANRGGRGYGYTF	TGTGCCAGTGCTAACCGAGGGGGCCGTGGGTATGGCTACACCTTC
TRBD2	.	TRBJ2-7	TRBV6-2/TRBV6-3	CASSILGGEQYF	TGTGCCAGCAGTATCTTGGGGGGGGAGCAGTACTTC
.	.	TRBJ1-1	TRBV10-2	CASSESTTPKSNTEAFF	TGCGCCAGCAGTGAGTCGACAACCCCTAAATCGAACACTGAAGCTTTCTTT
.	few	TRBJ1-1	TRBV27	CASGSTDLLRRNTEAFF	TGTGCCAGCGGTTCGACAGACTTACTCAGAAGGAACACTGAAGCTTTCTTT
.	once	TRBJ1-3	TRBV2	CASRSGSGNTIYF	TGTGCCAGCAGAAGCGGCTCTGGAAACACCATATATTTT
.	.	TRBJ1-1	TRBV5-4	CASSSRGMNTEAFF	TGTGCCAGCAGCTCCAGGGGCATGAACACTGAAGCTTTCTTT
.	.	TRBJ1-1	TRBV11-2	CASSLSQGTEAFF	TGTGCCAGCAGCTTGAGTCAGGGGACTGAAGCTTTCTTT
.	.	TRBJ2-7	TRBV28	CASNLAGLGAYEQYF	TGTGCCAGCAACCTCGCGGGGTTGGGGGCCTACGAGCAGTACTTC
TRBD1	.	TRBJ1-4	TRBV5-1	CASSRSQGGANEKLFF	TGCGCCAGCAGTCGGTCCCAGGGGGGAGCTAATGAAAAACTGTTTTTT
TRBD1	.	TRBJ1-6	TRBV20-1	CSASRDRASSLHF	TGCAGTGCTAGTAGGGACAGGGCCTCGTCCCTCCACTTT
.	.	TRBJ2-7	TRBV3-1/TRBV3-2	CASSQTSGLALYEQYF	TGTGCCAGCAGCCAAACTTCGGGACTTGCGCTCTACGAGCAGTACTTC
.	.	TRBJ2-3	TRBV11-3	CASSPSTDTQYF	TGTGCCAGCAGCCCTAGCACAGATACGCAGTATTTT
.	once	TRBJ1-1	TRBV6-1	CASSEQGSFLDTEAFF	TGTGCCAGCAGTGAGCAGGGTTCATTTTTGGACACTGAAGCTTTCTTT
.	.	TRBJ2-1	TRBV24-1	CATSDLGPVNEQFF	TGTGCCACCAGTGATCTTGGGCCCGTCAATGAGCAGTTCTTC
.	.	TRBJ2-2	TRBV29-1	CSVVDGQSNTGELFF	TGCAGCGTCGTTGATGGACAGAGTAACACCGGGGAGCTGTTTTTT
TRBD1	.	TRBJ2-3	TRBV7-3	CASSSPQEWTGLYF	TGTGCCAGCAGCTCCCCCCAGGAATGGACAGGGTTGTATTTT